The clone carrying this TCR beta chain occurred many times. The antigen is unknown. The CDR3 length is 16 residues. V dropped 5 bases and J dropped 0 bases, with 14 bases sitting between them. From germline, CDR1 is MNHNS and CDR2 SASEGT. TCR alpha and beta CDR3 regions were amplified from RNA using iRepertoire nested multiplex PCR. Input was 100-400 ng of tissue mRNA or PBMC total RNA. A single record per CDR3 protein comes from TCRdb applying MiXCR to the multiplex PCR reads. The sample has tens of thousands of distinct CDR3 sequences, 23% seen once. The data stem from a study of glioma-infiltrating T cells. The study's findings and limits: Tissue-blood divergence was below expectation in non-neoplastic patients, above in gliomas.

The V call is TRBV6-1, the J call TRBJ2-1; either TRBD1 or TRBD2 may supply D (5 bases each). The sequenced sample consisted of glioma tissue, nonneoplastic brain tissue, or PBMCs (not recorded which). The clonotype comes from a human donor with low-grade glioma or glioblastoma, undergoing nonglioma brain surgery, or in good health (not recorded which). CDR3 loop: CASSSTLRGSYNEQFF. As DNA, the CDR3 is TGTGCCAGCAGTTCCACGTTGAGGGGCTCCTACAATGAGCAGTTCTTC.